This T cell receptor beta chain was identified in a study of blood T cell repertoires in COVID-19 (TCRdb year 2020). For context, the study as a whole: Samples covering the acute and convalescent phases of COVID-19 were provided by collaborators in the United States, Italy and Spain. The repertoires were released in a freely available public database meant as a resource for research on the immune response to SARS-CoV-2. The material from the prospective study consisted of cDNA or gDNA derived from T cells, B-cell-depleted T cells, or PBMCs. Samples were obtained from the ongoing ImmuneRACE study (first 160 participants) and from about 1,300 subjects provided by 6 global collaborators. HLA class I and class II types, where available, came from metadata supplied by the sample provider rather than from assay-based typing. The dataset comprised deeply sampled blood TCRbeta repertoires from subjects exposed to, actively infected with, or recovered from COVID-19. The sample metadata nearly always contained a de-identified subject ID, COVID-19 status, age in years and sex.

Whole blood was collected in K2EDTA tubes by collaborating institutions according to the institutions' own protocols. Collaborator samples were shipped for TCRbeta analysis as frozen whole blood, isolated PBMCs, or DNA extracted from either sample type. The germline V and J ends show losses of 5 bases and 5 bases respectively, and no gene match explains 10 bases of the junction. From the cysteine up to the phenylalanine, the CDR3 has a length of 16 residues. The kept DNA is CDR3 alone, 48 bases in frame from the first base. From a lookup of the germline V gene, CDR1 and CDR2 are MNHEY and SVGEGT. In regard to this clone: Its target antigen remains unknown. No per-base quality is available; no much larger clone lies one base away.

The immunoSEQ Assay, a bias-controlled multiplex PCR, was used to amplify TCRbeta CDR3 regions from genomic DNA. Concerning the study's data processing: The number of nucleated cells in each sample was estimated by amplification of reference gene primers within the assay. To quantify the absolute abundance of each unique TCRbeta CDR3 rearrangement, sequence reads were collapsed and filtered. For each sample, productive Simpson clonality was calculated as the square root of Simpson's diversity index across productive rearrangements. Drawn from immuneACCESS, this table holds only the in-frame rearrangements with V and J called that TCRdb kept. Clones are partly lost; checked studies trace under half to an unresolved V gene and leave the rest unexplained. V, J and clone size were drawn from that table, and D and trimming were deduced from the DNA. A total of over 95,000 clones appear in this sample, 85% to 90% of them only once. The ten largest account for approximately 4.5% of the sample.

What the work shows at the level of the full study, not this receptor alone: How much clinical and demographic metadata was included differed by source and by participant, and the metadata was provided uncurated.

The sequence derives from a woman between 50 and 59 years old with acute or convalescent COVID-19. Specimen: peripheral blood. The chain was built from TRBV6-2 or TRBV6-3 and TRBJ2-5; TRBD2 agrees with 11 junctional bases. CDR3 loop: CASSNPGLADLETQYF. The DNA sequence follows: TGTGCCAGCAGTAATCCGGGACTAGCGGATTTGGAGACCCAGTACTTC.